This T cell receptor beta chain emerged from a study of T-cell reconstitution after alpha-beta-depleted transplantation in children. Construction of the TCRbeta library involved unique molecular identifiers. TCRdb called the PCR reads again in MiXCR, with one record for every CDR3 protein. The sample has some 340,000 distinct CDR3 sequences; 10% are singletons. This CDR3 contains 18 residues. The TCR originated in a human donor who donated a stem cell graft to a child with acute lymphoblastic leukemia. The chain joins TRBV12-2 to TRBJ1-2; TRBD1, the table's D call, lacks a check against the DNA. TRBV12-2 is given as a pseudogene. The sample here was PBMCs from the stem cell graft donor, taken from the stem cell graft. The CDR3 DNA sequence: TGTGCAAGTCGCCCCAGTTCTTTCCCCGGTAAAACAGGGGTTGGCTACACCTTC. The encoded protein is CASRPSSFPGKTGVGYTF.